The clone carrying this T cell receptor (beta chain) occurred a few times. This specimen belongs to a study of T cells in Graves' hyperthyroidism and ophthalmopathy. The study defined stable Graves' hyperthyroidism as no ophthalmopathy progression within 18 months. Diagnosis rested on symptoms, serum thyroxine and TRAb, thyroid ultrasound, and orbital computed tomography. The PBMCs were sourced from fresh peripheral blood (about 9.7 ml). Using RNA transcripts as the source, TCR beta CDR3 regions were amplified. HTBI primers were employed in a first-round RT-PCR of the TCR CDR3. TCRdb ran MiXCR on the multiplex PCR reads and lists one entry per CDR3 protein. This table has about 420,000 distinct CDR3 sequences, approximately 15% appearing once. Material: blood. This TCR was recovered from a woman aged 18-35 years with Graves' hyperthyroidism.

CDR3 DNA sequence: TGTGCCACCAGCAGGAGTTGGGGGGAGGATGGGTTGCATGAGCAGTTCTTC. Translating it yields CATSRSWGEDGLHEQFF. The chain recombines TRBV15 with TRBJ2-1; D is possibly TRBD2 (6 bases). This CDR3 region has 17 residues. The germline V gene has CDR1 LNHNV and CDR2 YYDKDF (reference sequence). With 3 bases removed from V and 8 bases from J, the gap between germline ends came to 23 bases. The variable domain in full, completed from reference TRBV15 and TRBJ2-1, reads DAMVIQNPRYQVTQFGKPVTLSCSQTLNHNVMYWYQQKSSQAPKLLFHYYDKDFNNEADTPDNFQSRRPNTSFCFLDIRSPGLGDTAMYLCATSRSWGEDGLHEQFFGPGTRLTVL.